The 12 T cell receptor beta chains below all came from one sample that was sequenced in a study of STAT3 mutations in large granular lymphocyte leukemia. Study-level points and caveats: Every T-cell large granular lymphocyte leukemia patient had at least one immunodominant TCR beta clonotype.

Profiled with immunoSEQ multiplex PCR; TCRdb holds only in-frame clones, not every one. The data contain about 13,000 clones, about nine tenths of them seen just once; the ten biggest clones take up more than 10%. Their antigens remain unidentified. Sequencing input: PBMCs. Receptor source: a human donor with T large granular lymphocyte leukemia. Some clones in this sample may be carry-over from other donors' samples.

The V gene is TRBV5-8, the J gene TRBJ1-1; D gene ambiguous. V dropped 0 bases and J dropped 4 bases, with 4 bases sitting between them. CDR1 is SGHTS, CDR2 YDEGEE, per germline. This CDR3 comprises 12 residues. CDR3 sequence (DNA): TGTGCCAGCAGCTTGGTAGCCACTGAAGCTTTCTTT. The encoded protein is CASSLVATEAFF. Based on the CDR3 plus reference TRBV5-8 and TRBJ1-1, the full variable domain is EAGVTQSPTHLIKTRGQQATLRCSPISGHTSVYWYQQALGLGLQFLLWYDEGEERNRGNFPPRFSGRQFPNYSSELNVNALELEDSALYLCASSLVATEAFFGQGTRLTVV.

The chain carries TRBV7-7 and TRBJ2-5; 7 bases map to TRBD1. CDR1 SSHAT and CDR2 FNYEAQ come from the germline V gene (reference sequence). With V trimmed by 5 bases and J by 7 bases, 13 bases remained unmatched. This CDR3 region has 15 residues. In DNA, the CDR3 is TGTGCCAGCAGCCCATCGCCAGGGGGTCGGGGGACCCAGTACTTC. It is translated as CASSPSPGGRGTQYF.

The chain uses TRBV4-2 and TRBJ1-2; possibly TRBD1 for D (5 bases). The CDR3 is 14 amino acids. V lost 4 bases and J lost 4, with 13 bases in between. Germline CDR1 LGHNA, CDR2 YNFKEQ. CDR3 loop: CASSPNPGTYGYTF. The CDR3 DNA sequence: TGTGCCAGCAGCCCAAATCCCGGGACCTATGGCTACACCTTC.

The table lists this clone with a count of one. J is TRBJ1-1 and V is TRBV11-1; no firm D call. The CDR3 covers 13 residues. Germline V gene data show CDR1 as SGHAT and CDR2 as FQDESV (reference sequence). Trimming removed 1 base from V and 4 bases from J, with 7 bases in between. The CDR3 loop is CASSLVEVTEAFF. Written as DNA, the CDR3 is TGTGCCAGCAGCTTAGTGGAGGTCACTGAAGCTTTCTTT.

The V gene is TRBV13, the J gene TRBJ1-5, with D perhaps TRBD1 (5 bases). Germline V gene sequence: CDR1 PRHDT, CDR2 FYEKMQ (reference sequence). Trimming shortened V by 8 bases and J by 5 bases, and 28 bases separated the two germline ends. The CDR3 sequence is 18 residues long. CDR3 amino acids: CASPKGPGPHPRDQPQHF. CDR3 DNA sequence: TGTGCCAGCCCCAAGGGACCGGGACCGCACCCGAGGGATCAGCCCCAGCATTTT.

The chain couples TRBV2 to TRBJ1-5; D may be TRBD1 (6 bases). V lost 2 bases to trimming and J lost 8 bases, with 13 bases between them. CDR1 is SNHLY and CDR2 is FYNNEI in the germline V gene. The CDR3 is made up of 14 amino acids. This chain's CDR3 is CASSETGSREPQHF. CDR3 sequence (DNA): TGTGCCAGCAGTGAAACAGGGAGCCGGGAGCCCCAGCATTTT.

This clone was seen a single time. This rearrangement joins TRBV6-5 to TRBJ2-2; possibly TRBD1 or TRBD2 for D (6 bases each). There are 15 residues in the CDR3. Germline-derived CDR1 and CDR2 are MNHEY and SVGAGI. Trimming removed 7 bases at V and 3 bases at J, with 15 bases between. CDR3 amino acids: CASKRGVGDTGELFF. The CDR3 coding sequence is TGTGCCAGCAAAAGGGGGGTCGGGGACACCGGGGAGCTGTTTTTT.

V gene TRBV15 combines with J gene TRBJ2-5; 9 nucleotides line up with TRBD1. The CDR3 totals 15 residues. J was trimmed by 5 bases and V by 0 bases; bases with no gene match: 4. The V gene's germline CDR1 is LNHNV and CDR2 YYDKDF (reference sequence). CDR3 loop: CATSRDDRGRETQYF. CDR3 bases: TGTGCCACCAGCAGAGATGACAGGGGGAGGGAGACCCAGTACTTC. Using reference TRBV15 and TRBJ2-5 for the parts outside the CDR3, the full variable domain is DAMVIQNPRYQVTQFGKPVTLSCSQTLNHNVMYWYQQKSSQAPKLLFHYYDKDFNNEADTPDNFQSRRPNTSFCFLDIRSPGLGDTAMYLCATSRDDRGRETQYFGPGTRLLVL.

V gene TRBV9 combines with J gene TRBJ2-3; maybe TRBD1 (5 bases). The CDR3 totals 15 residues. Trimming took off 4 bases at V and 8 bases at J, with 20 bases between the two ends. Germline values: CDR1 SGDLS, CDR2 YYNGEE. The CDR3 sequence is CASSSRGASSSTQYF. The CDR3 coding sequence is TGTGCCAGCAGCTCACGTGGGGCTTCATCGAGTACGCAGTATTTT.

The chain has TRBV2 and TRBJ1-3; a weak D match, TRBD1 (5 bases). This CDR3 has 13 residues. Germline CDR1 is SNHLY and CDR2 is FYNNEI. V gave up 11 bases and J gave up 3 bases, with 14 bases separating them. The CDR3 sequence: CAGSSGVGNTIYF. The CDR3 bases are TGTGCCGGATCTTCGGGGGTTGGAAACACCATATATTTT. Variable domain in full (rest from reference TRBV2 and TRBJ1-3): EPEVTQTPSHQVTQMGQEVILRCVPISNHLYFYWYRQILGQKVEFLVSFYNNEISEKSEIFDDQFSVERPDGSNFTLKIRSTKLEDSAMYFCAGSSGVGNTIYFGEGSWLTVV.

V gene TRBV5-8 combines with J gene TRBJ1-2; TRBD1 matches at 7 bases. This CDR3 is built from 12 residues. Germline CDR1 SGHTS, CDR2 YDEGEE. J was trimmed by 8 bases and V by 3 bases; bases with no gene match: 4. CDR3 sequence reads: CASSSRQGGYTF. The CDR3 DNA sequence: TGTGCCAGCAGCTCCCGACAGGGCGGCTACACCTTC.

J is TRBJ2-1 and V is TRBV7-2; D remains ambiguous. The CDR3 totals 14 residues. CDR1 SGHTA and CDR2 FQGNSA come from the germline V gene. V lost 1 base and J 8 bases, leaving 12 bases between the germline ends. The CDR3 DNA follows: TGTGCCAGCAGCTTAGGGTGGTCTATGGATGAGCAGTTCTTC. Translated: CASSLGWSMDEQFF.